What follows are 17 T cell receptor beta chains derived from one specimen sequenced in a study of technical replicates of blood from several donors. Profiled with immunoSEQ multiplex PCR; TCRdb holds only in-frame clones, not every one. The sample yields under 95,000 clones, 98% seen once. The sample comprised T cells isolated from PBMCs. These TCRs come from a human donor in good health.

This chain uses TRBV29-1 with TRBJ1-2, with a tentative D call TRBD1 (6 bases). Trimming pared 6 bases from V and 2 bases from J, leaving 16 bases between. Per the germline V gene, CDR1 is SQVTM and CDR2 is ANQGSEA. This CDR3 has 14 residues. This CDR3 is CSVGGADGNYGYTF. CDR3 DNA: TGCAGCGTCGGGGGGGCAGACGGGAACTATGGCTACACCTTC.

The chain employs TRBV11-2 and TRBJ2-7; D may be TRBD1 (6 bases). There are 17 residues in the CDR3. V was trimmed by 3 bases and J by 3 bases, leaving 21 bases between them. In germline, CDR1 is SGHAT, CDR2 FQNNGV. This chain's CDR3 is CASSFRVDRRSDYEQYF. CDR3 DNA: TGTGCCAGCAGCTTCCGGGTGGACAGACGTTCTGACTACGAGCAGTACTTC.

The CDR3 sequence: CASSTGLANEQYF. DNA for the CDR3: TGCGCCAGCAGCACGGGACTAGCTAACGAGCAGTACTTC. V gene TRBV5-1 combines with J gene TRBJ2-7, with 9 bases matching TRBD2. The CDR3 spans 13 residues. Germline loops: CDR1 SGHRS, CDR2 YFSETQ. With V trimmed by 4 bases and J by 5 bases, 4 bases remained unmatched.

J is TRBJ2-5 and V is TRBV5-1; 10 nucleotides match TRBD1. CDR3 size: 14 residues. V lost 4 bases, J lost 4 bases, and 4 bases stayed unmatched. The germline V gene encodes CDR1 SGHRS and CDR2 YFSETQ. CDR3 protein: CASSGGQGRETQYF. Written as DNA, the CDR3 is TGCGCCAGCAGCGGGGGACAGGGGAGAGAGACCCAGTACTTC.

To note about this clone: At one of its ends the junction is not consistent with the germline gene, which may arise from a read error. V gene TRBV7-7 combines with J gene TRBJ2-1; D perhaps matches TRBD1 (5 bases). This CDR3 is 13 amino acids long. Germline CDR1 and CDR2: SSHAT and FNYEAQ (reference sequence). CDR3 loop: CASSLRRDNEQFF. CDR3 nucleotide sequence: TGTGCTAGCAGCTTACGCAGGGACAATGAGCAGTTCTTC.

The chain couples TRBV12-5 to TRBJ2-7; no firm D call. V was clipped by 4 bases and J by 3 bases, with 7 bases between them. The CDR3 totals 12 residues. The germline V gene encodes CDR1 LGHNT and CDR2 FRNRAP. This CDR3 reads CASGSSFYEQYF. CDR3 nucleotides: TGTGCTAGTGGTTCCAGTTTCTACGAGCAGTACTTC.

This clone came up once. The rearrangement links TRBV5-1 to TRBJ2-7; 8 bases are shared with TRBD1. J lost 1 base, V lost 4 bases, and 7 bases had no gene match. The CDR3 loop spans 15 amino acids. The germline gives CDR1 SGHRS, CDR2 YFSETQ. The CDR3, as DNA: TGCGCCAGCAGCGGAGGACAGGGAGAATCCTACGAGCAGTACTTC. It codes for CASSGGQGESYEQYF.

This rearrangement joins TRBV5-6 to TRBJ2-1; D call uncertain. The germline gives CDR1 SGHDT, CDR2 YYEEEE. The CDR3 consists of 16 residues. V shed 4 bases and J shed 5 bases, with 19 bases lying between them. The CDR3 reads CASSPEGSPLNNEQFF. The CDR3 nucleotides read TGTGCCAGCAGCCCCGAAGGATCCCCACTAAACAATGAGCAGTTCTTC.

The chain couples TRBV6-5 to TRBJ2-7, with TRBD1 identical over 9 bases. The germline CDR1 and CDR2 sequences are MNHEY and SVGAGI. The CDR3 extends over 15 amino acids. V lost 0 bases and J lost 6; bases outside the gene matches: 6. The CDR3 DNA reads as TGTGCCAGCAGTTACTCGGGGACAGGGTCCGTCGAGCAGTACTTC. This encodes CASSYSGTGSVEQYF.

The chain employs TRBV30 and TRBJ1-1; 7 positions match TRBD1. Looked up from germline, CDR1 is GTSNPN and CDR2 is SVGIG (reference sequence). V dropped 4 bases and J dropped 0; count of bases not matched to a gene: 5. The CDR3 contains 14 residues. CDR3 in amino acids: CAWIRGIMNTEAFF. CDR3 DNA sequence: TGTGCCTGGATCAGGGGGATAATGAACACTGAAGCTTTCTTT.

The chain is built from TRBV28 and TRBJ2-3, with TRBD2 as a possible D gene (6 bases). Deletions cut 2 bases from V and 0 bases from J, with 9 bases between. The CDR3 runs to 15 residues. Germline V gene lookup returns CDR1 MDHEN and CDR2 SYDVKM. CDR3 in DNA: TGTGCCAGCAGTTTAGCGGGATTGAGCACAGATACGCAGTATTTT. Its protein product is CASSLAGLSTDTQYF.

This chain uses TRBV7-2 with TRBJ2-3, with 13 bases aligning to TRBD2. Trimming at V came to 3 bases and at J to 8 bases, leaving 2 bases not matched to a gene. This CDR3 has 14 residues. Germline V lookup: CDR1 SGHTA, CDR2 FQGNSA. This chain's CDR3 is CASSFGLAGATQYF. The CDR3 DNA is TGTGCCAGCAGCTTCGGACTAGCGGGAGCTACGCAGTATTTT.

The chain joins TRBV6-5 to TRBJ2-2; tentatively, D is TRBD1 (5 bases). The CDR3 contains 14 residues. Trimming cost V 7 bases and J 1 base, with 10 bases left between them. Germline V CDR1 and CDR2: MNHEY, SVGAGI. The CDR3 protein is CASTPTENTGELFF. CDR3 sequence (DNA): TGTGCCAGCACGCCGACAGAGAACACCGGGGAGCTGTTTTTT.

The genes are TRBV19 and TRBJ2-4, with D perhaps TRBD2 (6 bases). There are 17 residues in the CDR3. Germline V gives CDR1 LNHDA, CDR2 SQIVND (reference sequence). The germline V and J ends were trimmed by 3 bases and 5 bases, with 20 bases remaining between them. DNA for the CDR3: TGTGCCAGTAGTATGATGGGGGGTATAGGACTACAAAACATTCAGTACTTC. The encoded protein is CASSMMGGIGLQNIQYF.

The chain employs TRBV5-1 and TRBJ2-1; TRBD2 matches at 7 bases. The CDR3 is 16 amino acids. Germline-derived CDR1 and CDR2 are SGHRS and YFSETQ. The trim removed 3 bases at V and 3 bases at J, leaving 9 bases unmatched. The CDR3 DNA reads as TGCGCCAGCAGCTCCGGGCTAGCGGCACTCTACAATGAGCAGTTCTTC. The encoded protein is CASSSGLAALYNEQFF.

The rearrangement joins TRBV19 to TRBJ2-7, with 12 nucleotides matching TRBD2. Germline V gene data show CDR1 as LNHDA and CDR2 as SQIVND (reference sequence). This CDR3 is 14 amino acids long. With V trimmed by 3 bases and J by 4 bases, 1 base remained unmatched. CDR3 DNA: TGTGCCAGTAGTATGACTAGCGGGAGATACGAGCAGTACTTC. This sequence encodes CASSMTSGRYEQYF.

The chain's CDR3 is CASSLAGGINEQFF. The CDR3 coding sequence is TGCGCCAGCAGTCTAGCGGGGGGAATCAATGAGCAGTTCTTC. The chain recombines TRBV10-2 with TRBJ2-1; TRBD2 agrees at 11 bases. This CDR3 has 14 residues. V was pared by 5 bases and J by 6 bases, with 3 bases of the junction left unmatched. CDR1 and CDR2 from the germline V gene are WSHSY and SAAADI.